The 24 T cell receptor beta chains listed next were all sequenced from one sample in a study of cytomegalovirus exposure and HLA in healthy donors. Here immunoSEQ multiplex PCR was the method, and the copy in TCRdb shows in-frame clones only, minus some. The repertoire has more than 250,000 clones, about 85% of them found once; the top ten carry over 1%. Sequenced sample: PBMCs. The source is a woman aged 25 to 39 in good health and CMV-seropositive.

A single count supports this clone. J is TRBJ2-7 and V is TRBV7-3; D is unresolved. The CDR3 has 15 residues. V shed 2 bases and J shed 1 base, with 12 bases lying between them. The V gene's germline CDR1 is SGHTA and CDR2 FQGTGA. The chain's CDR3 is CASSLYVGQSYEQYF. DNA of the CDR3: TGTGCCAGCAGCTTATACGTCGGGCAGTCCTACGAGCAGTACTTC.

The chain carries TRBV9 and TRBJ2-7, with TRBD2 matching 12 bases. The CDR3 has 16 residues. V was pared by 4 bases and J by 2 bases, with 7 bases of the junction left unmatched. CDR1 SGDLS and CDR2 YYNGEE come from the germline V gene. Here the CDR3 reads CASSPGLAGSTYEQYF. The CDR3 DNA reads as TGTGCCAGCAGCCCGGGACTAGCGGGTTCCACCTACGAGCAGTACTTC.

The genes are TRBV4-1 and TRBJ2-2; 12 positions agree with TRBD2. Germline assignment: CDR1 MGHRA and CDR2 YSYEKL. The V and J ends lost 4 bases and 8 bases, in that order; junction bases with no gene match: 8. This CDR3 has 16 amino acids. CDR3 nucleotide sequence: TGCGCCAGCAGCCCCCGACTAGCGGGGGTAGGTGGGGAGCTGTTTTTT. Translation gives CASSPRLAGVGGELFF.

V usage is TRBV7-9 and J usage is TRBJ2-7; the match to TRBD1 covers 8 bases. In germline, CDR1 is SEHNR, CDR2 FQNEAQ (reference sequence). CDR3 length: 14 amino acids. The V segment lost 5 bases and the J segment 5 bases; nucleotides outside the gene matches: 8. CDR3 region: CASSHPQGAHEQYF. The CDR3 nucleotides read TGTGCCAGCAGCCACCCCCAGGGGGCCCACGAGCAGTACTTC.

This clone has a single count. The chain carries TRBV11-3 and TRBJ2-1; 9 nucleotides match TRBD2. The CDR3 runs 16 residues. Germline CDR1 is SGHNT and CDR2 is YENEEA. The V segment lost 5 bases and the J segment 6 bases; nucleotides outside the gene matches: 11. The CDR3 protein is CASSPRGRGGGNEQFF. CDR3 sequence (DNA): TGTGCCAGCAGCCCCAGAGGGCGGGGGGGCGGCAATGAGCAGTTCTTC. Supplemented by reference TRBV11-3 and TRBJ2-1, the full variable domain reads EAGVVQSPRYKIIEKKQPVAFWCNPISGHNTLYWYLQNLGQGPELLIRYENEEAVDDSQLPKDRFSAERLKGVDSTLKIQPAELGDSAVYLCASSPRGRGGGNEQFFGPGTRLTVL.

The chain recombines TRBV6-5 with TRBJ1-5, with D maybe TRBD1 (6 bases). Germline loops: CDR1 MNHEY, CDR2 SVGAGI. Trimming shortened V by 5 bases and J by 2 bases, and 7 bases separated the two germline ends. The CDR3 consists of 13 residues. This chain's CDR3 is CASSAGGNQPQHF. The CDR3 nucleotides read TGTGCCAGCAGTGCAGGGGGCAATCAGCCCCAGCATTTT.

This clone was observed a single time. The genes are TRBV15 and TRBJ1-4, with D perhaps matching TRBD1 (5 bases). CDR3 length: 15 residues. Trimming removed 1 base at V and 0 bases at J, with 6 bases between. Germline-derived CDR1 and CDR2 are LNHNV and YYDKDF (reference sequence). DNA of the CDR3: TGTGCCACCAGCAGAGGGGACGCAACTAATGAAAAACTGTTTTTT. Its translation is CATSRGDATNEKLFF.

Written as DNA, the CDR3 is TGTGCCAGCAGCTTAGATTCGGACAGGGGGGAAACCAACGTCCTGACTTTC. This translates into CASSLDSDRGETNVLTF. The V gene is TRBV7-8, the J gene TRBJ2-6; TRBD1 matches at 10 bases. Germline V gene data show CDR1 as SGHVS and CDR2 as FQNEAQ. The CDR3 sequence is 17 residues long. V gave up 1 base and J gave up 8 bases; unmatched junction bases: 8. The full variable domain, completed using reference TRBV7-8 and TRBJ2-6, is GAGVSQSPRYKVAKRGQDVALRCDPISGHVSLFWYQQALGQGPEFLTYFQNEAQLDKSGLPSDRFFAERPEGSVSTLKIQRTQQEDSAVYLCASSLDSDRGETNVLTFGAGSRLTVL.

This clone was seen a few times. V and J are TRBV11-2 and TRBJ2-7, with 9 nucleotides matching TRBD1. The CDR3 runs 13 residues. The junction had 5 bases not matched to a gene; V was cut back by 8 bases and J by 3 bases. Germline assignment: CDR1 SGHAT and CDR2 FQNNGV. This CDR3 reads CASSRDRDYEQYF. The CDR3 coding sequence is TGTGCCAGCTCGAGGGACAGGGACTACGAGCAGTACTTC.

The gene calls are TRBV27 and TRBJ2-1; D might be TRBD1 (6 bases). CDR3 length: 13 residues. V lost 3 bases and J lost 9, with 12 bases in between. Germline V CDR1 and CDR2: MNHEY, SMNVEV (reference sequence). The CDR3 DNA reads as TGTGCCAGCAGTTTTCGGCAGGGGCCTGAGCAGTTCTTC. Translating gives CASSFRQGPEQFF.

The CDR3 coding sequence is TGTGCCAGCAGTTTATCTCGGCAGGGCTACGAGCAGTACTTC. Translating gives CASSLSRQGYEQYF. The chain couples TRBV27 to TRBJ2-7; possible D gene TRBD1, 5 bases. The CDR3 totals 14 residues. Deletions cut 0 bases from V and 3 bases from J, with 9 bases between. CDR1 is MNHEY, CDR2 SMNVEV, per germline (reference sequence).

The chain's CDR3 is CASRDSGNSYEQYF. DNA of the CDR3: TGTGCCAGCAGGGATAGCGGGAACTCCTACGAGCAGTACTTC. The chain has TRBV2 and TRBJ2-7; TRBD2 agrees at 8 bases. V shed 6 bases, J shed 0 bases, and the junction held 4 bases outside the gene matches. The CDR3 runs 14 residues. Germline CDR1 reads SNHLY; CDR2 reads FYNNEI.

This clone was recorded once. This chain joins TRBV28 and TRBJ2-2; 10 bases line up with TRBD1. CDR1 is MDHEN and CDR2 is SYDVKM in the germline V gene. V lost 2 bases and J lost 5; bases outside the gene matches: 5. There are 16 residues in the CDR3. CDR3 DNA: TGTGCCAGCAGTTTAGGAGGACAGGGGGAAACCGGGGAGCTGTTTTTT. Translating gives CASSLGGQGETGELFF.

This clone was observed a handful of times. Other DNA sequences of this sample code for an identical CDR3. This chain links TRBV11-2 with TRBJ2-7; 7 positions match TRBD2. Trimming cost V 1 base and J 4 bases; bases outside gene matches: 4. Germline V CDR1 and CDR2: SGHAT, FQNNGV. The CDR3 has 14 amino acids. The chain's CDR3 is CASSLGGSGYEQYF. DNA of the CDR3: TGTGCCAGCAGCTTAGGCGGGAGTGGGTACGAGCAGTACTTC.

V is TRBV7-2 and J is TRBJ1-5; 7 bases match TRBD1. CDR3 length: 14 amino acids. J was trimmed by 2 bases and V by 5 bases; bases with no gene match: 3. The germline gives CDR1 SGHTA, CDR2 FQGNSA. The CDR3 here is CASSTDRGNQPQHF. The CDR3 coding sequence is TGTGCCAGCAGCACCGACAGGGGCAATCAGCCCCAGCATTTT.

CDR3 region: CAIRRQIANTGELFF. In DNA form, the CDR3 reads TGTGCCATCAGGAGACAAATCGCGAACACCGGGGAGCTGTTTTTT. V usage is TRBV10-3 and J usage is TRBJ2-2; the D is unclear. The length of the CDR3 is 15 residues. Between the trimmed V and J ends, which lost 6 bases and 0 bases, there was a span of 11 bases. Looked up from germline, CDR1 is ENHRY and CDR2 is SYGVKD.

The chain joins TRBV29-1 to TRBJ2-1; 9 bases line up with TRBD2. With V trimmed by 8 bases and J by 1 base, 9 bases remained unmatched. The CDR3 totals 15 residues. Germline lookup yields CDR1 SQVTM and CDR2 ANQGSEA. As DNA, the CDR3 is TGCAGCTTTCCCCGGGCGGGAGGGTCCTACAATGAGCAGTTCTTC. This translates into CSFPRAGGSYNEQFF.

This rearrangement joins TRBV7-8 to TRBJ1-5; a weak D match, TRBD1 (6 bases). The CDR3 loop spans 15 amino acids. Deletions cut 5 bases from V and 5 bases from J, with 16 bases between. From germline, CDR1 is SGHVS and CDR2 FQNEAQ. The CDR3 is CASSTHRAADQPQHF. The CDR3 DNA reads TGTGCCAGCAGCACACACAGGGCGGCCGATCAGCCCCAGCATTTT.

The gene calls are TRBV27 and TRBJ2-2; the match to TRBD1 covers 8 bases. The CDR3 extends over 13 amino acids. V lost 5 bases, J lost 5 bases, and 1 base stayed unmatched. Germline assignment: CDR1 MNHEY and CDR2 SMNVEV (reference sequence). CDR3 in amino acids: CASSGQGTGELFF. The CDR3, as DNA: TGTGCCAGCAGTGGACAGGGTACCGGGGAGCTGTTTTTT.

This clone is a singleton in its sample. The gene calls are TRBV20-1 and TRBJ2-5; D gene unclear. This CDR3 contains 11 residues. Trimming stripped 3 bases from V and 5 bases from J, with 7 bases between. The germline CDR1 and CDR2 sequences are DFQATT and SNEGSKA (reference sequence). Written as DNA, the CDR3 is TGCAGTGCTAGCCGGATCGAGACCCAGTACTTC. It codes for CSASRIETQYF.

The genes are TRBV27 and TRBJ1-2; the match to TRBD1 covers 9 bases. J lost 8 bases, V lost 4 bases, and 11 bases had no gene match. Per germline, CDR1 MNHEY and CDR2 SMNVEV (reference sequence). The CDR3 consists of 15 residues. The CDR3 region is CASSWGQGQSLGYTF. The CDR3 bases are TGTGCCAGCAGTTGGGGACAGGGCCAGTCTCTGGGCTACACCTTC.

The J gene is TRBJ1-1, the V gene TRBV4-2; D is perhaps TRBD1 (5 bases). CDR1 and CDR2 (germline): LGHNA, YNFKEQ. The CDR3 covers 15 residues. Trimming cost V 5 bases and J 4 bases, with 17 bases left between them. As DNA, the CDR3 is TGTGCCAGCAGCGGAATACCTGACAGTTTCACTGAAGCTTTCTTT. It codes for CASSGIPDSFTEAFF.

The gene calls are TRBV11-1 and TRBJ2-1; 8 bases match TRBD2. The CDR3 is made up of 15 amino acids. With V trimmed by 6 bases and J by 0 bases, 4 bases remained unmatched. Germline CDR1 SGHAT, CDR2 FQDESV (reference sequence). The CDR3 nucleotides are TGTGCCAGCAGTTCAAGCGGGGGCTCCTACAATGAGCAGTTCTTC. Protein: CASSSSGGSYNEQFF.

The rearrangement joins TRBV2 to TRBJ2-7; D call uncertain. CDR3 size: 10 residues. CDR1 SNHLY and CDR2 FYNNEI come from the germline V gene. V was clipped by 5 bases and J by 6 bases, with 5 bases between them. The CDR3 loop is CASSPPEQYF. The CDR3 DNA reads as TGTGCCAGCAGTCCGCCCGAGCAGTACTTC.